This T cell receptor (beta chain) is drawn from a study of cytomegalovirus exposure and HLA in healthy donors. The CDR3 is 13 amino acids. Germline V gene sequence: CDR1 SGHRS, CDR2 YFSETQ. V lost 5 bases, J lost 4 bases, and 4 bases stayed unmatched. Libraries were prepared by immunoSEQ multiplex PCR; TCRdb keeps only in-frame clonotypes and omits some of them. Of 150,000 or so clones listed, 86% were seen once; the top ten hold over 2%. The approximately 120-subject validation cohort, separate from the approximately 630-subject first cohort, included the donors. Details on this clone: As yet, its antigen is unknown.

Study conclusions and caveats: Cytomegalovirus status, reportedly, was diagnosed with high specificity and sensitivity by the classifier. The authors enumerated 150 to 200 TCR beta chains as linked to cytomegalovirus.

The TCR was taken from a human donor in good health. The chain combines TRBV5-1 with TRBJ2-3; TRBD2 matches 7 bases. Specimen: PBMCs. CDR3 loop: CASRAGVSDTQYF. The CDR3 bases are TGCGCCAGCAGGGCGGGAGTGTCAGATACGCAGTATTTT.